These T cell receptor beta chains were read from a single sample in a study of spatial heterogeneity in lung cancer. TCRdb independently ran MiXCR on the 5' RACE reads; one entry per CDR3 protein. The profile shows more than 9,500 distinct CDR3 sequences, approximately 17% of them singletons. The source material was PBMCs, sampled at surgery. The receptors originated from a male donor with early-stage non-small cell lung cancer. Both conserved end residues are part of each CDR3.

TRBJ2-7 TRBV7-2 CASSLDSGDNYEQYF
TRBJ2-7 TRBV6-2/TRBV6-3 CASSSGAYEQYF
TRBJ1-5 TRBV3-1 CASSQQGGQPQHF
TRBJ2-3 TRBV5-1 CASSLSGADTQYF
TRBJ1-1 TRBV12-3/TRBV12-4 CASSLLGGEAFF
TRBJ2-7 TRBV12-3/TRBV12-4 CASSLSVYEQYF
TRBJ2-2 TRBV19 CASSQQPNTGELFF
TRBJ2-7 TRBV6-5 CASSNRDSPDEQYF
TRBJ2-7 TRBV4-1 CASSQADLFISYEQYF
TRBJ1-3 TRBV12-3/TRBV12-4 CASSPGGNTIYF
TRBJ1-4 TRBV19 CASIETGVNEKLFF
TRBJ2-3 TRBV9 CASSPGPGYTDTQYF
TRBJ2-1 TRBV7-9 CASSPRQGNYNEQFF
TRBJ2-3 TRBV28 CASSSVQAGETDTQYF
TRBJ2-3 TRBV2 CASSREGSYSTDTQYF
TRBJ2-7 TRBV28 CASSLRHPSSYEQYF
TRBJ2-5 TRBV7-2 CASRLHLQETQYF
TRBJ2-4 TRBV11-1 CASSPNPGTCVSF
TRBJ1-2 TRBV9 CASSVEPRLVGGYTF
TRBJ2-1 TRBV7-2 CASSSDRDRGGNEQFF
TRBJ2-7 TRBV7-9 CASSSAQDRAPYEQYF
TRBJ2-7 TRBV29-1 CSAEASGAGYEQYF
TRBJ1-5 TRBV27 CASSFVPGQPQHF
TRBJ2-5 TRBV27 CASSPTSAGETQYF
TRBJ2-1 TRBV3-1 CASNVGRSSYNEQFF
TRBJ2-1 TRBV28 CASSLETGPGEQFF
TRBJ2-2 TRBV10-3 CAISEAVGTGELFF
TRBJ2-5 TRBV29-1 CSAPTSNTRTQYF
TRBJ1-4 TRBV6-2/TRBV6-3 CVSSPGQPAEKLFF
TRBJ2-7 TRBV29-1 CSVELGSGDRYEQYF
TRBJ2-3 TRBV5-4 CASSLGLLNTDTQYF
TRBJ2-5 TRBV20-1 CSAASASQETQYF
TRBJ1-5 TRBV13 CASNLNGAGRLNQPQHF
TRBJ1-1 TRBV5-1 CASSSKTGSFEAFF
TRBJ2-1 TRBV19 CASARARNNEQFF
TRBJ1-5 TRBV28 CASTLNHNQPQHF
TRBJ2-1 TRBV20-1 CSQLGTSRDNEQFF
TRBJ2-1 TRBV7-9 CASSLEEDEQFF
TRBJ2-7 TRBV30 CAWSPGYEQYF
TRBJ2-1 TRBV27 CASSLGLELYNEQFF
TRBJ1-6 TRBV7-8 CASSLTVTGGNSPLHF
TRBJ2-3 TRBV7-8 CASSLVGRSSTDTQYF
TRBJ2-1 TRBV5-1 CASSRDRESYNEQFF
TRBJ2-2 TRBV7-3 CASSLTSGELFF
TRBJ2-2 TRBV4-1 CASSEHWDDTGELFF